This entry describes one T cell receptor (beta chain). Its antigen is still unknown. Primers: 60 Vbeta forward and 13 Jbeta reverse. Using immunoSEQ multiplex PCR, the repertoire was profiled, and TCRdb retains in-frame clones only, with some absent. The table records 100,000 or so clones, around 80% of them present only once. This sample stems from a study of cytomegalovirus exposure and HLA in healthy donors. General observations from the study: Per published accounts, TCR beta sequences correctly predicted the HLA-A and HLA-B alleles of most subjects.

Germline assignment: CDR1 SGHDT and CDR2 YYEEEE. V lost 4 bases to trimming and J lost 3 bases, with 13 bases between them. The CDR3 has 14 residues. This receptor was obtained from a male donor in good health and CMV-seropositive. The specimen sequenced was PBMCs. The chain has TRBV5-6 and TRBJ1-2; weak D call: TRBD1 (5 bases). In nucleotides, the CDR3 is TGTGCCAGCAGCCTTCCAGGGAGGGACTATGGCTACACCTTC. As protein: CASSLPGRDYGYTF.